This T cell receptor (beta chain) was obtained from a study of cytomegalovirus exposure and HLA in healthy donors. Remarks on this clone: Its antigen remains unknown.

In germline, CDR1 is SNHLY, CDR2 FYNNEI. The CDR3 totals 15 residues. Overall study findings and caveats: Associated with cytomegalovirus, according to the listing, were around 160 TCR beta chains. The classifier reportedly diagnosed cytomegalovirus status with high sensitivity and specificity.

PCR involved 60 Vbeta and 13 Jbeta primers. TCRdb's table, derived via immunoSEQ multiplex PCR, lists solely in-frame clones and lacks some. The sample records over 110,000 clones, about 80% being singletons. The clonotype originates from a male donor in good health and CMV-seropositive. The V gene is TRBV2, the J gene TRBJ2-5, with 11 bases fitting TRBD1. The DNA matches TRBJ2-7 better at its end, which makes the J call doubtful. Sequencing input: PBMCs. The CDR3 nucleotides are TGTGCCAGCAGCGTAACCGGGACAGGGGGCTACGAGCAGTACTTC. Protein: CASSVTGTGGYEQYF.